The source of this T cell receptor beta chain is a study of blood T cell repertoires in COVID-19. For the study at large: COVID-19 samples from acute and convalescent phases originated in the United States, Italy and Spain. T cells, B-cell-depleted T cells, or PBMCs supplied cDNA or gDNA.

Germline V CDR1 and CDR2: LNHDA, SQIVND (reference sequence). V was trimmed by 1 base and J by 6 bases, leaving 7 bases between them. This CDR3 spans 13 amino acids. The table came from immunoSEQ multiplex PCR; TCRdb's copy has only in-frame clones and leaves some out. Of just over 80,000 clones in the sample, about 70% were seen once. The sequence derives from an elderly woman with active or convalescent COVID-19. The chain is built from TRBV19 and TRBJ2-1; D not certain. Sequenced sample: peripheral blood. CDR3 loop: CASSIGAPNEQFF. CDR3 in DNA: TGTGCCAGTAGTATAGGGGCCCCCAATGAGCAGTTCTTC.